This T cell receptor (beta chain) derives from a study of shared clonotypes between healthy human individuals. V lost 0 bases to trimming and J lost 1 base, with 10 bases between them. The germline gives CDR1 SGDLS, CDR2 YYNGEE. This CDR3 contains 15 residues. In the case of this clone: The antigen is undetermined.

Replicate PCRs for sorted subsets used approximately 190 ng DNA; this equaled 33,000 or so T cell genomes. In the study's own analysis: Junction-only immunoSEQ data arrived without quality scores, meaning filtering differed. TCRdb's table, derived via immunoSEQ multiplex PCR, lists solely in-frame clones and lacks some. The V and J calls and clone size are taken from that table; D and trimming were inferred from the DNA. Found here are more than 400,000 clones, 95% to 96% of them singletons; the top ten hold about 0.064%. Study-level results: Generally, naive subsets (rather than memory subsets) showed larger estimated richness. Donor scarcity curtailed the genetic and exposure-history diversity represented herein.

The source material was naive CD4+ T cells sorted from blood. Subset: CD45RA+ positively selected. The chain is built from TRBV9 and TRBJ1-1, with D hard to call. The clonotype was recovered from a woman aged 30 to 39 in good health. CDR3 protein: CASSVGGAGNTEAFF. The CDR3 DNA reads TGTGCCAGCAGCGTAGGAGGTGCGGGGAACACTGAAGCTTTCTTT.